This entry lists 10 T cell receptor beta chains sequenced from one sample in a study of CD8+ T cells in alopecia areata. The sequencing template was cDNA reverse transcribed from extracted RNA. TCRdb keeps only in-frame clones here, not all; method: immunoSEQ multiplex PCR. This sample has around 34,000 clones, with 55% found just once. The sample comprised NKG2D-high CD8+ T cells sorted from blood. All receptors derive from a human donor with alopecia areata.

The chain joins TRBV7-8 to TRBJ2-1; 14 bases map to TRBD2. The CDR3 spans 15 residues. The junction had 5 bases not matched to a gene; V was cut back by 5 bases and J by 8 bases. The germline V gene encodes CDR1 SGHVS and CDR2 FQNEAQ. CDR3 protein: CASSPPGLAGDEQFF. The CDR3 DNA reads TGTGCCAGCAGCCCACCGGGACTAGCGGGAGATGAGCAGTTCTTC. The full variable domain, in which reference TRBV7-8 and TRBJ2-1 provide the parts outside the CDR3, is GAGVSQSPRYKVAKRGQDVALRCDPISGHVSLFWYQQALGQGPEFLTYFQNEAQLDKSGLPSDRFFAERPEGSVSTLKIQRTQQEDSAVYLCASSPPGLAGDEQFFGPGTRLTVL.

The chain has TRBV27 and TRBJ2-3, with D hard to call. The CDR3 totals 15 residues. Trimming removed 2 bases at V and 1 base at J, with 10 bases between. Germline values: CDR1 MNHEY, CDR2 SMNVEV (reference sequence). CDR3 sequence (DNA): TGTGCCAGCAGTTTACTCGAGAAGGGCACAGATACGCAGTATTTT. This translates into CASSLLEKGTDTQYF.

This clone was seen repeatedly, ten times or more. The CDR3 loop is CASSLVGRGSETQYF. CDR3 coding DNA: TGTGCCAGCAGCTTAGTGGGTAGGGGTTCAGAGACCCAGTACTTC. The rearrangement links TRBV7-2 to TRBJ2-5; possible D gene TRBD1, 5 bases. The CDR3 extends over 15 amino acids. V shed 1 base and J shed 4 bases, with 13 bases lying between them. CDR1 SGHTA and CDR2 FQGNSA come from the germline V gene.

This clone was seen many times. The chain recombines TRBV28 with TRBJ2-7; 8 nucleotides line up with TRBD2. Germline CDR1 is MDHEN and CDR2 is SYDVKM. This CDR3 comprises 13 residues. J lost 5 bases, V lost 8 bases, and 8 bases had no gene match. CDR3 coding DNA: TGTGCCAGCGGACCTCGGGGGGGCGACGAGCAGTACTTC. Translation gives CASGPRGGDEQYF.

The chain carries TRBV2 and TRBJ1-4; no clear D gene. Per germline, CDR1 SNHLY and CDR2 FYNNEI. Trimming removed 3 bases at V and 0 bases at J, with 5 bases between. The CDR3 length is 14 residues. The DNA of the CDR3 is TGTGCCAGCAGTGAGGGTACAACTAATGAAAAACTGTTTTTT. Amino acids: CASSEGTTNEKLFF.

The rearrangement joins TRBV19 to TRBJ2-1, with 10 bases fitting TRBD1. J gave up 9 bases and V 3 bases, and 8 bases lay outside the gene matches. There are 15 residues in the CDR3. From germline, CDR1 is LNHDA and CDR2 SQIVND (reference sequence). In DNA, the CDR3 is TGTGCCAGTAGTATGGGGGACAGGGGCTTCGGTGAGCAGTTCTTC. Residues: CASSMGDRGFGEQFF.

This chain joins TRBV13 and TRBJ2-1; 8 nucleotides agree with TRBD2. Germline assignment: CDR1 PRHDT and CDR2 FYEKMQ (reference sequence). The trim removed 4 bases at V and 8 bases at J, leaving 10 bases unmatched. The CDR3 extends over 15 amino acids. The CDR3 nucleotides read TGTGCCAGCAGCTATCGGACTAACGGGGGGGATGAGCAGTTCTTC. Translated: CASSYRTNGGDEQFF.

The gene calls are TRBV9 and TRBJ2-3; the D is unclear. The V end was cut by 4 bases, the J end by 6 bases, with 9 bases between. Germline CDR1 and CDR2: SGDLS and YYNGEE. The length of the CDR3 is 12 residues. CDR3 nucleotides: TGTGCCAGCAGCTTGATGACGGATACGCAGTATTTT. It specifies CASSLMTDTQYF.

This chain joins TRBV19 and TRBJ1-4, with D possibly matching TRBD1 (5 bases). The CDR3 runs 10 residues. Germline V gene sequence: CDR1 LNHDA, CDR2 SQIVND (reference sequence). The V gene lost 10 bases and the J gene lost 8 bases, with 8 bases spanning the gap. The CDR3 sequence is CATRDEKLFF. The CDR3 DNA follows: TGTGCCACGAGGGACGAAAAACTGTTTTTT.

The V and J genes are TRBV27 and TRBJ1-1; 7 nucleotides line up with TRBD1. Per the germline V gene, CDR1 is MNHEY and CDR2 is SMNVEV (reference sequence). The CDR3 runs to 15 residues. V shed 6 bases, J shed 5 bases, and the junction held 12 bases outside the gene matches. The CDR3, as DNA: TGTGCCAGCAGCCGACAGGGTTCGAGTTGGACTGAAGCTTTCTTT. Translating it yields CASSRQGSSWTEAFF.